This is a list of T cell receptor beta chains from one sample in a study of CD8+CD57+ T cells in acquired aplastic anemia. TCRdb reanalysed the reads using MiXCR and keeps one entry per CDR3 protein. The sample shows 150,000 to 200,000 distinct CDR3 sequences, around 66% of them seen only once. The sample taken for sequencing was sorted CD4+, CD8+, or CD8+CD57+ T cells (not recorded which) from PBMCs. These receptors all stem from a human donor with severe aplastic anemia or a healthy control (not recorded which). CDR3s include the opening cysteine and the closing phenylalanine or tryptophan. Each record gives: J gene, D gene, clone size, V gene, CDR3 DNA, CDR3 protein. D genes are given only for firm matches. Rows give clone size only sometimes, using once, few, many, or a class for an expanded clone.

>TRBJ2-1|-|-|TRBV14
TGTGCCAGCAGCCAAGATCTGCGAGGTGAGCAGTTCTTC
CASSQDLRGEQFF
>TRBJ2-7|TRBD1|-|TRBV10-3
TGTGCCAGCAGTAGGACAGGGGGACCCTACGAGCAGTACTTT
CASSRTGGPYEQYF
>TRBJ2-3|-|many|TRBV6-1
TGTGCCAGCACCCCGTCCCCGGAGTTCAAAGATACGCAGTATTTT
CASTPSPEFKDTQYF
>TRBJ2-2|-|many|TRBV29-1
TGCAGCGGATGGACAGCCACCGGGGAGCTGTTTTTT
CSGWTATGELFF
>TRBJ1-1|-|once|TRBV7-6
TGTGCCAGCAGCCCCGCAGGGAAGAGGGGCACTGAAGCTTTCTTT
CASSPAGKRGTEAFF
>TRBJ1-1|-|few|TRBV9
TGTGCCAGCAGCGTAGCAGGACACGGGACTGAAGCTTTCTTT
CASSVAGHGTEAFF
>TRBJ2-3|-|-|TRBV19
TGTGCCAGTAGTATTGGGGGCGGGGGCACAGATACGCAGTATTTT
CASSIGGGGTDTQYF
>TRBJ2-2|-|-|TRBV7-9
TGTCCCCGCAGTTTGGACTCCCCACCGTTCTGGGAGCTGTTTTTT
CPRSLDSPPFWELFF
>TRBJ2-3|TRBD2|-|TRBV9
TGTGCCAGCAGCGTAGCCCGGACTAGCACTATACCCCCTAGCACAGATACGCAGTATTTT
CASSVARTSTIPPSTDTQYF
>TRBJ2-7|-|-|TRBV10-1
TGCGCCACACAAAGAGTACCAGACTCCTACGAGCAGTACTTC
CATQRVPDSYEQYF
>TRBJ1-1|-|-|TRBV7-3
TGTGCCAGCAGCCCGACTCTTTTGGGAGGGCTTAACACTGAAGCTTTCTTT
CASSPTLLGGLNTEAFF
>TRBJ2-1|-|-|TRBV14
TGTGCCAGCAGCCAAGATGGGGGGCGGATCTTCAATGAGCAGTTCTTC
CASSQDGGRIFNEQFF
>TRBJ1-4|-|-|TRBV2
TGTGCCAGCAGTGAAGCGCGGGGGTCCTTGAAAAAACTGTTTTTT
CASSEARGSLKKLFF
>TRBJ2-7|-|many|TRBV5-8
TGTGCCAGCAGCTTACGGGGGGCGGACTACGAGCAGTACTTC
CASSLRGADYEQYF
>TRBJ2-7|-|-|TRBV25-1
TGTGCCAGCAGCCCCCCCCAGGGTAGGCAATACGAGCAGTACTTC
CASSPPQGRQYEQYF
>TRBJ2-3|-|-|TRBV6-6
TGTGCCATTTCCAGGGACGGAGACACAGATACGCAGTATTTT
CAISRDGDTDTQYF
>TRBJ2-7|TRBD2|-|TRBV9
TGCGCCAGCACTAGCGGGGACTCCTACGAGCAGTACTTC
CASTSGDSYEQYF